This section outlines one T cell receptor (beta chain) sequence together with its context. Its antigen remains unknown. These data are taken from a study of shared clonotypes between healthy human individuals. General study findings and limits: Represented genetic and exposure-history diversity was restricted by having few donors.

This CDR3 has 14 residues. Germline V gene sequence: CDR1 SGHRS, CDR2 YFSETQ. The V segment lost 7 bases and the J segment 7 bases; nucleotides outside the gene matches: 6. The naive CD8 fraction comprised CD45RO-negative cells positively selected for CCR7 and excluded terminally differentiated effector memory CD45RA+ cells. Some clones are missing from TCRdb's copy, which holds only in-frame ones; the method was immunoSEQ multiplex PCR. The repertoire holds around 2,000,000 clones, approximately 94% seen once, with around 1.2% in the top ten. V gene TRBV5-1 combines with J gene TRBJ2-1; 12 bases are shared with TRBD2. Sequencing input: naive CD8+ T cells sorted from blood. This clonotype was obtained from a man between 18 and 29 years old in good health. In DNA, the CDR3 is TGCGCCAGCGCACTAGCGGGAGGACTGAATGAGCAGTTCTTC. Residues: CASALAGGLNEQFF.